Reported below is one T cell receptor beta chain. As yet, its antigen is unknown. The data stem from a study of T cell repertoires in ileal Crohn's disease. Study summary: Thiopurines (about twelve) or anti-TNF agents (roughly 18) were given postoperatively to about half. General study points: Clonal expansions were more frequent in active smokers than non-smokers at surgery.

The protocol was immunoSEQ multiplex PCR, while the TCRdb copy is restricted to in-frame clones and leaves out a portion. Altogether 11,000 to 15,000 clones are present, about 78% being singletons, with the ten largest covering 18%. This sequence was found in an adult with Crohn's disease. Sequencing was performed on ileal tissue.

For the CDR3, the DNA is TGTGCCAGCAGCCAGGACTGGAGGGCCACTGAAGCTTTCTTT. It codes for CASSQDWRATEAFF. J is TRBJ1-1 and V is TRBV4-2; no clear D gene. This CDR3 spans 14 amino acids. V lost 3 bases and J lost 4, with 12 bases in between. Germline CDR1 and CDR2: LGHNA and YNFKEQ.